Sequencing of this TCR beta chain was carried out in a study of T cell responses to AZD1222 COVID-19 vaccine (dated by TCRdb to about 2021). A note on the overall study: AZD1222 recipients with second doses at about 4 weeks or about 12 weeks were pooled, because spike-specific TCR depth and breadth did not differ between schedules. A total of about 230 trial participants underwent TCR sequencing, of whom 207 received two doses of AZD1222 and around 25 received two doses of the MenACWY control vaccine. Trial participants were enrolled by age into 18-55, 56-69 and 70-plus year subgroups, with roughly 150, 30 and 60 TCR-sequenced participants respectively. The study at large found these results: Participants were mostly white British and included more females than males, and it was suggested by the authors that clonal diversity may have been underestimated. Because no samples from the day 14 peak response were available, repertoires could be characterized only after the peak T cell response. Nearly half of unique spike-specific TCRs reportedly recognized epitopes outside regions mutated in the B.1.351 and B.1.1.7 variants. Vaccine-associated CD4 TCRs spanned the whole spike protein, with dominant responses in regions 160-218 and 743-854. In the small 56-69-year group, the increase in depth fell short of significance, most likely because of low power. Spike-specific TCR breadth and depth rose significantly after two AZD1222 doses compared with day 0 and with MenACWY recipients. Conclusions about previously exposed vaccinees are limited, since just five to seven AZD1222 recipients were seropositive for SARS-CoV-2 at baseline.

A word on this clone: Its cognate antigen has yet to be identified. Nothing much larger sits one base from this clone, and base qualities are not available.

The sample's time point label, decoded: baseline before first vaccination. Vaccinee samples came from UK trials COV001 and COV002, including a single-blind randomized controlled phase 2/3 trial of AZD1222 (ChAdOx1 nCoV-19) in healthy adults. Trial participant PBMC samples were collected at day 0 and day 28 after the second dose for TCRbeta chain sequencing. The CDR3 regions of human TCRbeta chains were subjected to immunosequencing. The original pipeline was this. Repertoire TCRs were matched against a reference library of SARS-CoV-2-specific TCRs generated with the MIRA antigen-specificity platform. Breadth was defined as the fraction of unique TCRs that were SARS-CoV-2-associated. Depth was defined as the fraction of total T cells that were SARS-CoV-2-associated. Using the MIRA data, each spike-specific TCR was mapped to the spike region that the TCR reacts to and placed in a CD4 or CD8 class. Log10-transformed breadth and depth values were compared by one-way ANOVA with Sidak's multiple comparisons tests. What TCRdb holds here is the immuneACCESS table cut down to in-frame rearrangements. Part of the clones is not present; checked against another copy, under half of the missing clones reflect an unresolved V gene, and the others are unexplained. The DNA gave D and trimming, while V, J and clone size come from that table. In this sample the table shows 45,000 to 70,000 clones, approximately 86% of which occur a single time. The ten largest clones take up approximately 15% of the sample.

Sequenced here: peripheral blood, sampled on day 0 of AZD1222 vaccination. The TCR originated in an adult in good health.

The CDR3 reads as follows: CASSFEGFGYTF. The sequence in DNA is TGTGCCAGCAGTTTTGAAGGGTTTGGCTACACCTTC. The sequence links TRBV12-3 or TRBV12-4 to TRBJ1-2; the D gene remains uncertain. V is reduced by 3 bases and J by 7 bases, leaving a spacing of 9 bases between them. Including the terminal cysteine and phenylalanine, the CDR3 comprises 12 residues. Only the CDR3 part of the read is kept: 36 bases, read in frame from the first base.